This T cell receptor beta chain was sequenced for a study of OX40 agonist ivuxolimab in advanced cancers. Study at large: Partial responses occurred in three patients (one hepatocellular carcinoma, two cutaneous melanoma).

Concerning this clone itself: The antigen remains undetermined.

Here immunoSEQ multiplex PCR was the method, and the copy in TCRdb shows in-frame clones only, minus some. Of about 34,000 clones listed, approximately 81% are singletons. The CDR3 spans 15 residues. V was cut by 2 bases and J by 1 base, with 11 bases left in between. The V gene's germline CDR1 is SGHDT and CDR2 YYEEEE. General study findings and limits: Among the lowest levels of clonal expansion were found in partial responders at 0.1-3.0 mg/kg. Compared with CD4+, CD8+ T cells on average had more expanded clones.

The sequence came from an adult with an advanced solid tumor such as melanoma, head and neck, liver or kidney cancer. Sequences were derived from CD4+ or CD8+ T cells sorted from blood, sampled in a trial of the OX40 agonist ivuxolimab. The V call is TRBV5-6, the J call TRBJ2-3; D ambiguous. The CDR3 protein is CASSLGKAGTDTQYF. The CDR3 bases are TGTGCCAGCAGCTTAGGAAAAGCCGGCACAGATACGCAGTATTTT.